The clone carrying this T cell receptor (beta chain) was seen more than once but under ten times. This entry comes from a study of blood T cell repertoires in COVID-19. Study information: COVID-19 samples collected from the United States, Italy and Spain covered acute and convalescent phases.

In the study's own analysis: Amplification with reference gene primers provided the estimates of nucleated cell counts. Data came from immunoSEQ multiplex PCR; TCRdb stores just in-frame clones and leaves some out. V, J and clone size are taken as reported in that table, and D and trimming were inferred from the DNA itself. The table lists 150,000 to 200,000 clones, about 77% of them singletons. Those enrolled, adults aged roughly 18 to 90 years, came from some 25 US areas. Grouping used clinical history reported by participants in a survey and questionnaire. Germline V gives CDR1 MDHEN, CDR2 SYDVKM. V shed 5 bases, J shed 3 bases, and the junction held 5 bases outside the gene matches. The CDR3 covers 15 residues.

The chain uses TRBV28 and TRBJ1-2; the match to TRBD1 covers 11 bases. The sequenced sample was PBMCs or T cells enriched from blood (not recorded which). The clonotype was recovered from a woman in her forties or fifties with acute COVID-19. This chain's CDR3 is CASSAPGQGDYGYTF. CDR3 bases: TGTGCCAGCAGTGCCCCGGGACAGGGGGACTATGGCTACACCTTC.